These 12 T cell receptor beta chains share one sample of origin, sequenced in a study of graft-versus-host responses after intestinal transplantation. The data were produced by immunoSEQ multiplex PCR, yet TCRdb's version contains in-frame clones alone and is incomplete. The data contain some 40,000 clones, less than 95% of them singletons. This material consisted of PBMCs, taken approximately 320 days after intestinal transplant. The receptors come from a human patient who received an intestinal transplant, so some T cells may come from the graft donor.

The CDR3 is CATSREAGLYNEQFF. DNA for the CDR3: TGTGCCACCAGCAGAGAAGCGGGACTCTACAATGAGCAGTTCTTC. V and J are TRBV15 and TRBJ2-1; TRBD2 aligns across 7 bases. Trimming at V came to 0 bases and at J to 3 bases, leaving 2 bases not matched to a gene. The CDR3 covers 15 residues. Germline V gene lookup returns CDR1 LNHNV and CDR2 YYDKDF (reference sequence).

The chain recombines TRBV5-1 with TRBJ1-1; D is possibly TRBD1 (6 bases). Germline CDR1 SGHRS, CDR2 YFSETQ. This CDR3 has 14 amino acids. Deletions cut 6 bases from V and 0 bases from J, with 12 bases between. The CDR3 sequence: CASKAGTLNTEAFF. Written as DNA, the CDR3 is TGCGCCAGCAAAGCCGGGACATTGAACACTGAAGCTTTCTTT.

The chain uses TRBV6-5 and TRBJ2-2, with TRBD2 identical over 8 bases. CDR1 is MNHEY and CDR2 is SVGAGI in the germline V gene. This CDR3 is 16 amino acids long. V lost 4 bases to trimming and J lost 4 bases; unmatched junction nucleotides: 8. The CDR3 DNA sequence: TGTGCCAGCAGTTTCTCGGGGGGGCTCTCCACCGGGGAGCTGTTTTTT. Encoded protein: CASSFSGGLSTGELFF.

The chain has TRBV5-1 and TRBJ1-2; no definite D call. Looked up from germline, CDR1 is SGHRS and CDR2 is YFSETQ. The CDR3 length is 15 residues. The V end lost 0 bases, the J end lost 6 bases, and 15 bases lay between the germline ends. CDR3 amino acids: CASSLESQNYDGYTF. The CDR3 DNA follows: TGCGCCAGCAGCTTGGAGTCACAGAATTACGATGGCTACACCTTC.

The chain links TRBV6-5 to TRBJ2-1, with 8 bases aligning to TRBD1. CDR1 MNHEY and CDR2 SVGAGI come from the germline V gene. The CDR3 runs to 15 residues. Losses at the gene ends were 6 bases for V and 4 bases for J; bases not matched to a gene: 8. CDR3 loop: CASSLDRGIYNEQFF. The CDR3 region has the DNA TGTGCCAGCAGCCTAGACAGGGGCATTTACAATGAGCAGTTCTTC.

This clone was seen more than once but under ten times. V gene TRBV7-2 combines with J gene TRBJ2-1, with D possibly being TRBD1 (7 bases). The CDR3 extends over 17 amino acids. The V end was cut by 0 bases, the J end by 0 bases, with 12 bases between. CDR1 is SGHTA, CDR2 FQGNSA, per germline. CDR3 protein: CASSLAGGGLSYNEQFF. Written as DNA, the CDR3 is TGTGCCAGCAGCTTAGCCGGAGGGGGCCTCTCCTACAATGAGCAGTTCTTC.

The count of this clone is one. V is TRBV7-3 and J is TRBJ2-3; a weak D match, TRBD2 (5 bases). Trimming pared 2 bases from V and 2 bases from J, leaving 11 bases between. Germline CDR1 is SGHTA and CDR2 is FQGTGA. The CDR3 extends over 15 amino acids. This chain's CDR3 is CASSLLASPTDTQYF. The CDR3 DNA is TGTGCCAGCAGCTTACTAGCTTCCCCCACAGATACGCAGTATTTT. The variable domain in full, with the rest retrieved from reference TRBV7-3 and TRBJ2-3, is GAGVSQTPSNKVTEKGKYVELRCDPISGHTALYWYRQSLGQGPEFLIYFQGTGAADDSGLPNDRFFAVRPEGSVSTLKIQRTERGDSAVYLCASSLLASPTDTQYFGPGTRLTVL.

J is TRBJ1-2 and V is TRBV25-1; D not resolved. The germline gives CDR1 MGHDK, CDR2 SYGVNS. The V end was cut by 4 bases, the J end by 1 base, with 10 bases between. This CDR3 is 14 amino acids long. The CDR3 is CASSGIGLNYGYTF. The CDR3 bases are TGTGCCAGCAGTGGGATCGGACTTAACTATGGCTACACCTTC.

The genes are TRBV4-1 and TRBJ2-7; 15 positions match TRBD2. CDR1 and CDR2 (germline): MGHRA, YSYEKL. CDR3 length: 20 amino acids. J gave up 2 bases and V 1 base, and 12 bases lay outside the gene matches. The CDR3 nucleotides are TGCGCCAGCAGCCAAGTAGTCGGACTAGCGGGGGGGCAGCGGACCTACGAGCAGTACTTC. Protein: CASSQVVGLAGGQRTYEQYF.

This clone came up once. The chain couples TRBV5-1 to TRBJ2-7, with D possibly TRBD2 on 6 matching bases. V was shortened by 5 bases and J by 0 bases, with 9 bases between the two germline ends. CDR3 length: 13 amino acids. Germline-derived CDR1 and CDR2 are SGHRS and YFSETQ. The CDR3 spells CASRGGFSYEQYF. Written as DNA, the CDR3 is TGCGCCAGCAGGGGGGGTTTCTCCTACGAGCAGTACTTC.

The gene calls are TRBV9 and TRBJ2-3, with 7 bases that match TRBD2. The junction had 1 base not matched to a gene; V was cut back by 3 bases and J by 0 bases. CDR1 is SGDLS and CDR2 is YYNGEE in the germline V gene. The CDR3 has 14 amino acids. DNA of the CDR3: TGTGCCAGCAGCGATAGCGGGAGCACAGATACGCAGTATTTT. Encoded protein: CASSDSGSTDTQYF.

V usage is TRBV12-5 and J usage is TRBJ1-3; 7 bases are shared with TRBD1. Germline values: CDR1 LGHNT, CDR2 FRNRAP. V lost 0 bases and J lost 1; bases outside the gene matches: 6. The CDR3 is 17 residues long. Here the CDR3 reads CASGLVLSRGSGNTIYF. In nucleotides, the CDR3 is TGTGCTAGTGGTTTGGTCCTATCCAGGGGGTCTGGAAACACCATATATTTT.